This is a list of T cell receptor beta chains from one sample in a study of T cells in Graves' hyperthyroidism and ophthalmopathy. MiXCR was run by TCRdb on the multiplex PCR reads, yielding one entry per CDR3 protein. Here the sample spans 300,000 to 450,000 distinct CDR3 sequences, 14% being singletons. The specimen sequenced was blood. These receptors came from a woman aged 25 to 39 with Graves' ophthalmopathy. Both conserved end residues are part of each CDR3. The order of the fields is V gene, CDR3 protein.

>TRBV20-1
CSAPRGGQTYNEQFF
>TRBV19
CASSIGASGGRGGETQYF
>TRBV20-1
CSARDPFKPQGYTF
>TRBV7-3
CANDWGQSQPQHF
>TRBV20-1
CSARAGAAGLETQYF
>TRBV20-1
CSALSGSGSSYNEQFF
>TRBV30
CAWRRGASYGYTF
>TRBV29-1
CSAARTSGGPYEQYF
>TRBV20-1
CSARGLDKGKNF
>TRBV30
CAWSVPNRRHYEQYF
>TRBV7-9
CASSPRTRAEPNYGYTF
>TRBV7-9
CASSLLGGTSSPLHF
>TRBV3-1
CASSEGLRSYGYTF
>TRBV3-1
CASSQDLGRVVAEAFF
>TRBV9
CASQFANTGELFF
>TRBV3-1
CASSQAGLSGNTIYF
>TRBV4-2
CASSQDAYRGQVGEAFF
>TRBV24-1
CATSDSHRPREIQYF